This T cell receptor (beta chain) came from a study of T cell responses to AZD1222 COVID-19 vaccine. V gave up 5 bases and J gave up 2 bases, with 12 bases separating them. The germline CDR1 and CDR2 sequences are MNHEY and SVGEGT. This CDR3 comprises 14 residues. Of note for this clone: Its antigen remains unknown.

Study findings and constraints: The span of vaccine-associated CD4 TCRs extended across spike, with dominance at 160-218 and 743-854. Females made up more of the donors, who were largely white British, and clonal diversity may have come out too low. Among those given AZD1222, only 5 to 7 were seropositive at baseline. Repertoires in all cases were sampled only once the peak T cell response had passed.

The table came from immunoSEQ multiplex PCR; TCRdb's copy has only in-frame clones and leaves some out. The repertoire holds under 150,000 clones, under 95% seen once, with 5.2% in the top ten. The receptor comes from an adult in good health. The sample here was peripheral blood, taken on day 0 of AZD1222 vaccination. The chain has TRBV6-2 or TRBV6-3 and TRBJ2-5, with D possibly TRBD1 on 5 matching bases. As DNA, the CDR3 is TGTGCCAGCAGTCGGACAAGGGGTCAAGAGACCCAGTACTTC. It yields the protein CASSRTRGQETQYF.